This TCR beta chain was profiled in a study of T-cell reconstitution after alpha-beta-depleted transplantation in children. The CDR3 is 16 amino acids. V was trimmed by 6 bases and J by 0 bases, leaving 18 bases between them. TCRbeta library construction was performed incorporating unique molecular identifiers. Using its own MiXCR run on the PCR reads, TCRdb lists one record per CDR3 protein. The top ten clones hold 2% to 2.5% of a sample with some 500,000 distinct CDR3 sequences, about 31% of them seen once. The chain is built from TRBV12-3 or TRBV12-4 and TRBJ2-7; the D gene is possibly TRBD2 (5 bases). This clonotype was sampled from a human donor who donated a stem cell graft to a child with aplastic anemia. Sample: PBMCs from the stem cell graft donor, taken from the stem cell graft. CDR3 sequence: CASSRARERSSYEQYF. The CDR3 coding sequence is TGTGCCAGCAGCCGGGCTAGGGAGCGGAGCTCCTACGAGCAGTACTTC.